Listed below are T cell receptor beta chains from one sample, sequenced in a study of OX40 agonist ivuxolimab in advanced cancers. Sequenced by immunoSEQ multiplex PCR; TCRdb stores in-frame clones only, minus some. In the table there are 50,000 to 65,000 clones, around 93% of which are singletons. Source: CD4+ or CD8+ T cells sorted from blood, taken in a trial of the OX40 agonist ivuxolimab. The origin of the receptors is an adult with an advanced solid tumor such as melanoma, head and neck, liver or kidney cancer. Each CDR3 is given with its conserved first and last residue. The D gene is left open where the match is weak. Only part of the rows carry a size: once, few, many, or a class if the clone is expanded.

V,size,D,J,length,DNA,CDR3
TRBV28,-,-,TRBJ1-2,16,TGTGCCAGCAGTCCCGACGGGGGTGGTCTTAACTATGGCTACACCTTC,CASSPDGGGLNYGYTF
TRBV19,-,-,TRBJ1-1,13,TGTGCCAGTAGTACCCACTGGGGCACTGAAGCTTTCTTT,CASSTHWGTEAFF
TRBV9,few,-,TRBJ2-2,17,TGTGCCAGCAGCGTGGAAGCTGGGATGGGGAACACCGGGGAGCTGTTTTTT,CASSVEAGMGNTGELFF
TRBV5-4,-,-,TRBJ1-1,14,TGTGCCAGCAGCTCAGGGGAGCGTAGGACTGAAGCTTTCTTT,CASSSGERRTEAFF
TRBV9,-,TRBD1,TRBJ2-7,15,TGTGCCAGCAGCCCTTGGGACAGGGGGATGGACGAGCAGTACTTC,CASSPWDRGMDEQYF
TRBV7-9,-,TRBD1,TRBJ1-1,15,TGTGCCAGCAGCTCCACTACAGGGGGCTGGACTGAAGCTTTCTTT,CASSSTTGGWTEAFF
TRBV6-1,-,-,TRBJ2-7,15,TGTGCCAGCACTAAGTGGAGAGGGGCTACCTACGAGCAGTACTTC,CASTKWRGATYEQYF
TRBV7-2,-,TRBD1,TRBJ1-4,18,TGTGCCAGCAGCTTTAACCCGGGACAGGGGGAAACTAATGAAAAACTGTTTTTT,CASSFNPGQGETNEKLFF
TRBV5-5,-,-,TRBJ2-7,13,TGTGCCAGCAGCTTGGTGCCATCGGACGAGCAGTACTTC,CASSLVPSDEQYF
TRBV7-9,-,TRBD1,TRBJ2-5,16,TGTGCCAGCAGCTTAGCTGGGACAGGGTACCAAGAGACCCAGTACTTC,CASSLAGTGYQETQYF
TRBV4-3,once,-,TRBJ2-7,16,TGCGCCAGCAGCCAAGATAGAGTAGAGTTTTCCTACGAGCAGTACTTC,CASSQDRVEFSYEQYF
TRBV6-6,-,-,TRBJ1-2,14,TGTGCCAGCAGTCCCGGAACCTCTCTCTATGGCTACACCTTC,CASSPGTSLYGYTF
TRBV5-5,-,TRBD1,TRBJ1-1,15,TGTGCCAGCAGCCTGATTACAGGGGGGAACACTGAAGCTTTCTTT,CASSLITGGNTEAFF
TRBV19,-,-,TRBJ1-5,12,TGTGCCAGTACCAATGGATATCAGCCCCAGCATTTT,CASTNGYQPQHF
TRBV13,once,-,TRBJ2-7,15,TGTGCCAGCAGCTCGCCCGGGATTAGCTCCTACGAGCAGTACTTC,CASSSPGISSYEQYF
TRBV4-2,-,-,TRBJ2-7,19,TGTGCCAGCAGCCAAGATAGAGGGCAATGGGGCGGGGCACTCTACGAGCAGTACTTC,CASSQDRGQWGGALYEQYF
TRBV9,-,TRBD2,TRBJ2-3,16,TGTGCCAGCAGCGTAGTGTTAGCGGGAACCACAGATACGCAGTATTTT,CASSVVLAGTTDTQYF
TRBV5-8,-,TRBD1,TRBJ1-1,15,TGTGCCAGCAGCTGGACAGGCAACATGAACACTGAAGCTTTCTTT,CASSWTGNMNTEAFF
TRBV27,-,-,TRBJ1-5,15,TGTGCCAGCAGTTGGGAGGCAGGTATCAATCAGCCCCAGCATTTT,CASSWEAGINQPQHF
TRBV9,once,-,TRBJ1-5,15,TGTGCCAGCAGCGTAGGAGGGGCGGTAAATCAGCCCCAGCATTTT,CASSVGGAVNQPQHF
TRBV6-6,-,-,TRBJ2-7,13,TGTGCCAGCACCCCCGGGACACTCAACGAGCAGTACTTC,CASTPGTLNEQYF
TRBV27,-,TRBD1,TRBJ1-1,15,TGTGCCAGCAGTCCCCTACAGGGGGGGAGCACTGAAGCTTTCTTT,CASSPLQGGSTEAFF
TRBV2,-,-,TRBJ2-1,14,TGTGCCAGCAGTCCCCGGGACGGGTACAATGAGCAGTTCTTC,CASSPRDGYNEQFF
TRBV30,-,TRBD2,TRBJ2-1,15,TGTGCCTGGAGTGTCAGAAGCGGGGGGGTTAATGAGCAGTTCTTC,CAWSVRSGGVNEQFF
TRBV15,-,-,TRBJ1-5,14,TGTGCCACCAGCAGAGCGAGGCCCAATCAGCCCCAGCATTTT,CATSRARPNQPQHF
TRBV4-1,-,-,TRBJ1-5,14,TGCGCCAGCAGCCAATACTGGGGTGATCAGCCCCAGCATTTT,CASSQYWGDQPQHF
TRBV29-1,-,-,TRBJ2-1,16,TGCAGCGTTGCTTCCGGGACCTATATCGCATACAATGAGCAGTTCTTC,CSVASGTYIAYNEQFF
TRBV4-1,-,TRBD1,TRBJ2-5,15,TGCGCCAGCAGCCAAGAAGGCAGGGGGCAGGAGACCCAGTACTTC,CASSQEGRGQETQYF
TRBV27,-,-,TRBJ1-5,15,TGTGCCAGCAGTCAACTGGAACATAGCAATCAGCCCCAGCATTTT,CASSQLEHSNQPQHF
TRBV30,-,-,TRBJ1-1,13,TGTGCCTGGAGTGTACTAGGGAACACTGAAGCTTTCTTT,CAWSVLGNTEAFF
TRBV7-6,-,-,TRBJ1-4,15,TGTGCCAGCAGCTTAGTGCCGGGCGCTAATGAAAAACTGTTTTTT,CASSLVPGANEKLFF
TRBV6-5,-,-,TRBJ2-5,15,TGTGCCAGCAGTTACCTCGGGGGGCCGGTTGAGACCCAGTACTTC,CASSYLGGPVETQYF
TRBV9,-,-,TRBJ1-5,14,TGTGCCAGCAGCGCCCAAGATAGCAATCAGCCCCAGCATTTT,CASSAQDSNQPQHF
TRBV4-1,-,-,TRBJ2-3,15,TGCGCCAGCTCCCCGAACCGAGGAAGCACAGATACGCAGTATTTT,CASSPNRGSTDTQYF
TRBV5-1,-,-,TRBJ2-1,14,TGCGCCAGCAGCCTACCACCCGGGGACAATGAGCAGTTCTTC,CASSLPPGDNEQFF
TRBV19,-,-,TRBJ1-1,12,TGTGCCAGTAGTAGACAGCCCCATGAAGCTTTCTTT,CASSRQPHEAFF
TRBV4-2,once,TRBD2,TRBJ2-7,14,TGTGCCAGGAGGGCTAGCGGGACCCCCTACGAGCAGTACTTC,CARRASGTPYEQYF
TRBV5-6,-,-,TRBJ2-7,11,TGTGCCAGCAGCTCGATCTCCGAGCAGTACTTC,CASSSISEQYF
TRBV5-6,-,-,TRBJ1-1,12,TGTGCCAGCAGCTTGGGGTACACTGAAGCTTTCTTT,CASSLGYTEAFF
TRBV6-5,-,-,TRBJ2-7,13,TGTGCCAGCGCTTTTGGGGGCGGTTACGAGCAGTACTTC,CASAFGGGYEQYF
TRBV4-1,-,-,TRBJ2-1,15,TGCGCCAGCAGCCAAGAACCCTTAAATTACAATGAGCAGTTCTTC,CASSQEPLNYNEQFF
TRBV4-3,-,-,TRBJ2-4,14,TGCGCCAGCAGCCAGGAACTAGCCAAAAACATTCAGTACTTC,CASSQELAKNIQYF